Each of the 18 T cell receptor beta chains below was sequenced from the same sample in a study of T cells in women clearing cervical HPV infection. Profiled with immunoSEQ multiplex PCR; TCRdb holds only in-frame clones, not every one. The listing records roughly 42,000 clones. Sequencing was performed on blood buffy coat. The origin of the receptors is a woman aged 18 to 75 with a cervical HPV16 infection that either progressed to CIN3+ or cleared (not recorded which).

In regard to this clone: The observed sequence ends 3 residues before the CDR3 terminus, with the missing tail filled in from the germline J gene. V gene TRBV20-1 combines with J gene TRBJ2-1, with 8 bases identical to TRBD1. With 3 bases clipped from V and 5 bases from J, the junction kept 6 bases outside the gene matches. The CDR3 sequence is 14 residues long. The germline V gene has CDR1 DFQATT and CDR2 SNEGSKA (reference sequence). CDR3 DNA (partial): TGCAGTGCTAGTCCGGGACAGGATGACAATGAG. Its translation: CSASPGQDDNE. The full CDR3 sequence reads CSASPGQDDNEQFF.

Turning to this clone: Read sequence stops 3 residues before the CDR3 end, and the germline J gene provides the missing end. J is TRBJ1-5 and V is TRBV19, with unresolved D. Trimming left V 3 bases short and J 6 bases short, with 6 bases between. Germline CDR1 is LNHDA and CDR2 is SQIVND (reference sequence). The CDR3 covers 12 residues. The covered CDR3 bases are TGTGCCAGTAGTATGAAGGGTCAGCCC. It codes for CASSMKGQP. From start to end, the CDR3 is CASSMKGQPQHF.

As to this clone: The sequence runs out 3 residues before the end of the CDR3; the remainder is reconstructed from the germline J gene. The gene calls are TRBV29-1 and TRBJ2-3, with 7 bases that match TRBD1. Looked up from germline, CDR1 is SQVTM and CDR2 is ANQGSEA. Losses at the gene ends were 8 bases for V and 1 base for J; bases not matched to a gene: 9. This CDR3 is built from 14 residues. Incomplete CDR3 DNA: TGCAGCATATTTACAGGGGACGGCACAGATACG. Translation gives CSIFTGDGTDT. The entire CDR3 protein is CSIFTGDGTDTQYF.

Comments on this clone: The CDR3 end lies 3 residues beyond the end of the read and is filled in from the germline J gene. V is TRBV20-1 and J is TRBJ1-6; 8 nucleotides agree with TRBD1. Germline V gene lookup returns CDR1 DFQATT and CDR2 SNEGSKA (reference sequence). Germline trimming cut 0 bases from V and 7 bases from J; bases unmatched to any gene: 8. This CDR3 comprises 16 residues. The CDR3 bases that were read are TGCAGTGCTAGAGAACCACGACAGGGGAAGAATTCACCC. It is translated as CSAREPRQGKNSP. The full CDR3 reads CSAREPRQGKNSPLHF.

Remarks on this clone: The CDR3 is cut off 3 residues early in the read; its end comes from the germline J gene. This chain joins TRBV7-3 and TRBJ2-5; no firm D call. Trimming took off 5 bases at V and 5 bases at J, with 15 bases between the two ends. Per the germline V gene, CDR1 is SGHTA and CDR2 is FQGTGA. CDR3 length equals 14 residues. CDR3 protein: CASSPNSLGETQYF. CDR3 DNA (partial): TGTGCCAGCAGCCCTAATAGCCTTGGGGAGACC.

Regarding this clone: The CDR3 end is not reached by the read, which stops 3 residues before it; the germline J gene fills it in. The rearrangement links TRBV20-1 to TRBJ2-3; TRBD1 agrees at 10 bases. Germline V lookup: CDR1 DFQATT, CDR2 SNEGSKA (reference sequence). V trimming: 3 bases; J trimming: 2 bases; junction bases outside the gene matches: 5. This CDR3 contains 15 residues. CDR3 bases read: TGCAGTGCTAGTTTGGGACAGGGGAACACAGATACG. Translating it yields CSASLGQGNTDT. In full, the CDR3 reads CSASLGQGNTDTQYF.

To note about this clone: The sequence runs out 3 residues before the end of the CDR3; the remainder is reconstructed from the germline J gene. The chain couples TRBV6-4 to TRBJ2-3, with 10 nucleotides matching TRBD1. V lost 2 bases and J lost 5; bases outside the gene matches: 4. Germline V lookup: CDR1 MRHNA, CDR2 SNTAGT. This CDR3 spans 15 amino acids. The CDR3 is CASSDGTGDRDTQYF. CDR3 DNA, as far as it was read: TGTGCCAGCAGTGACGGGACAGGGGATCGAGATACG.

Concerning this clone itself: The DNA ends 3 residues before the CDR3 does, and the rest of the CDR3 is filled in from the germline J gene. This rearrangement joins TRBV7-2 to TRBJ1-2; possible D gene TRBD1, 5 bases. Germline V lookup: CDR1 SGHTA, CDR2 FQGNSA. CDR3 length: 14 residues. CDR3 sequence: CASSLLGGTYDYTF. The DNA read from the CDR3 is TGTGCCAGCAGCTTACTCGGGGGGACCTACGAC.

Concerning this clone: The read finishes 3 residues shy of the CDR3 end, and the germline J gene is used to complete it. The J gene is TRBJ2-1, the V gene TRBV20-1, with TRBD2 matching 7 bases. Germline loops: CDR1 DFQATT, CDR2 SNEGSKA (reference sequence). Unmatched junction bases numbered 7, after V lost 6 bases and J lost 5 bases. The CDR3 totals 13 residues. CDR3 DNA, as far as it was read: TGCAGTGCGCAAGCGGGACTAAACAATGAG. Translating gives CSAQAGLNNE. The entire CDR3 sequence reads CSAQAGLNNEQFF.

A note on this clone: The sequence runs out 3 residues before the end of the CDR3; the remainder is reconstructed from the germline J gene. The chain joins TRBV6-1 to TRBJ2-1, with 10 bases identical to TRBD2. The V segment lost 4 bases and the J segment 8 bases; nucleotides outside the gene matches: 8. Germline lookup yields CDR1 MNHNS and CDR2 SASEGT. The CDR3 loop spans 15 amino acids. Incomplete CDR3 DNA: TGTGCCAGCAGTGGTGGAGCGGGAGGGGTGTATGAG. This translates into CASSGGAGGVYE. The CDR3 reads in full as CASSGGAGGVYEQFF.

Concerning this clone: With the read ending 3 residues before the CDR3 end, the germline J gene is used to fill in that end. This rearrangement joins TRBV19 to TRBJ2-1; 8 bases are shared with TRBD1. Germline V gene lookup returns CDR1 LNHDA and CDR2 SQIVND (reference sequence). V was clipped by 8 bases and J by 2 bases; unmatched bases: 2. This CDR3 spans 13 amino acids. CDR3 region: CASEDRAYNEQFF. The covered CDR3 bases are TGTGCCAGTGAGGACAGGGCCTACAATGAG.

As concerns this clone: Read coverage stops 3 residues before the CDR3 terminus; the germline J gene supplies the remainder. The genes are TRBV18 and TRBJ2-3, with unresolved D. Per germline, CDR1 KGHSH and CDR2 LQKENI. The V gene lost 5 bases and the J gene lost 3 bases, with 6 bases spanning the gap. This CDR3 region has 12 residues. The sequenced part of the CDR3 DNA is TGTGCCAGCTCAGCGACTACAGATACG. Translating it yields CASSATTDT. The entire CDR3 is CASSATTDTQYF.

As to this clone: Coverage ceases 3 residues before the CDR3 finishes, and the germline J gene fills in the end. This rearrangement joins TRBV19 to TRBJ2-5, with 12 bases identical to TRBD1. V lost 6 bases and J lost 4; bases outside the gene matches: 6. From germline, CDR1 is LNHDA and CDR2 SQIVND (reference sequence). The CDR3 covers 15 residues. This CDR3 is CASSWDRGPGETQYF. CDR3 DNA, as far as it was read: TGTGCCAGTAGCTGGGACAGGGGGCCGGGAGAGACC. Supplemented by reference TRBV19 and TRBJ2-5, the full variable domain reads DGGITQSPKYLFRKEGQNVTLSCEQNLNHDAMYWYRQDPGQGLRLIYYSQIVNDFQKGDIAEGYSVSREKKESFPLTVTSAQKNPTAFYLCASSWDRGPGETQYFGPGTRLLVL.

The CDR3 here is CASSLARAWENIQYF. Partial CDR3 DNA: TGTGCCAGCAGCTTAGCGAGGGCATGGGAAAACATT. The chain employs TRBV7-8 and TRBJ2-4; D is perhaps TRBD2 (5 bases). Read coverage stops 3 residues before the CDR3 terminus; the germline J gene supplies the remainder. V lost 0 bases, J lost 5 bases, and 11 bases lay in between. Germline V gives CDR1 SGHVS, CDR2 FQNEAQ. The CDR3 runs 15 residues.

With regard to this clone: The observed sequence ends 3 residues before the CDR3 terminus, with the missing tail filled in from the germline J gene. The chain has TRBV19 and TRBJ1-4; TRBD1 agrees at 9 bases. The CDR3 runs 14 residues. CDR1 LNHDA and CDR2 SQIVND come from the germline V gene (reference sequence). Trimming at V came to 6 bases and at J to 8 bases, leaving 7 bases not matched to a gene. The part of the CDR3 DNA that was read is TGTGCCAGTAGCCCGACAGGGGGTAACGAAAAA. Amino acid sequence: CASSPTGGNEK. The CDR3, in full, reads CASSPTGGNEKLFF. The whole variable domain, remainder taken from reference TRBV19 and TRBJ1-4, is DGGITQSPKYLFRKEGQNVTLSCEQNLNHDAMYWYRQDPGQGLRLIYYSQIVNDFQKGDIAEGYSVSREKKESFPLTVTSAQKNPTAFYLCASSPTGGNEKLFFGSGTQLSVL.

With respect to this clone: The read gets to within 3 residues of the CDR3 end, and the germline J gene fills in the rest. Other DNA sequences in this specimen translate into the identical CDR3. The chain has TRBV5-6 and TRBJ1-3; D might be TRBD1 (6 bases). V lost 2 bases and J 0 bases, leaving 9 bases between the germline ends. Looked up from germline, CDR1 is SGHDT and CDR2 is YYEEEE. This CDR3 spans 15 amino acids. The sequenced CDR3 bases are TGTGCCAGCAGCTTTCAGGGGCGCTCTGGAAACACC. Translating it yields CASSFQGRSGNT. The full CDR3 sequence reads CASSFQGRSGNTIYF.

A word on this clone: The CDR3 goes on 3 residues after the read ends, and that part is filled in from the germline J gene. The chain links TRBV12-5 to TRBJ2-3; unclear D gene. V was shortened by 6 bases and J by 3 bases, with 10 bases between the two germline ends. Germline CDR1 and CDR2: LGHNT and FRNRAP. The CDR3 covers 13 residues. The DNA read from the CDR3 is TGTGCTAGTGGCCACCCCAGGACAGATACG. It yields the protein CASGHPRTDT. The full CDR3 protein is CASGHPRTDTQYF.

Worth noting for this clone: The sequence runs out 3 residues before the end of the CDR3; the remainder is reconstructed from the germline J gene. The chain uses TRBV11-2 and TRBJ2-1; 10 bases agree with TRBD2. Trimming cost V 4 bases and J 8 bases; bases outside gene matches: 8. The CDR3 runs 15 residues. Germline values: CDR1 SGHAT, CDR2 FQNNGV. The CDR3 bases that were read are TGTGCCAGCAGCTCCGAGCGGGAGGGCCGGGATGAG. Protein product: CASSSEREGRDE. The complete CDR3 reads CASSSEREGRDEQFF.